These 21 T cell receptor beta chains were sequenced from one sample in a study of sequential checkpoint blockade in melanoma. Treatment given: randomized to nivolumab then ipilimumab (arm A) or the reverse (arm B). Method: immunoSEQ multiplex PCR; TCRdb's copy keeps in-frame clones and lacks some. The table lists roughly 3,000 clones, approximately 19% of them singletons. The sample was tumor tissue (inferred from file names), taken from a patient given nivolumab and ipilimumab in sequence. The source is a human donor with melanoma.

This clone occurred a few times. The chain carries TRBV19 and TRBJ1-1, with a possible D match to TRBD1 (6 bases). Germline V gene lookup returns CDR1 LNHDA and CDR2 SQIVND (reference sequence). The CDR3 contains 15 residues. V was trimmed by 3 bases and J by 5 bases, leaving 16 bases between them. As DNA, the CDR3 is TGTGCCAGTAGTATGGAAGGGGGTCTTTGGACTGAAGCTTTCTTT. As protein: CASSMEGGLWTEAFF.

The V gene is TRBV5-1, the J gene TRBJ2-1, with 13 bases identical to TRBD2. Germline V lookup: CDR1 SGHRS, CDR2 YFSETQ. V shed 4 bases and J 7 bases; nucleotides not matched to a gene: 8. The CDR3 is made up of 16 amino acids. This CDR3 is CASSRGGLAGENEQFF. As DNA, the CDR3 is TGCGCCAGCAGCAGAGGTGGACTAGCGGGGGAGAATGAGCAGTTCTTC.

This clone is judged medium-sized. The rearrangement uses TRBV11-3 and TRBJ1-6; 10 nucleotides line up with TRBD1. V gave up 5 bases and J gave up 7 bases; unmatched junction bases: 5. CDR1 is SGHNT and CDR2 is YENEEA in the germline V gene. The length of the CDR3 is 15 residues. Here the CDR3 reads CASSPPGQGNSPLHF. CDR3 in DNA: TGTGCCAGCAGCCCTCCGGGACAGGGGAATTCACCCCTCCACTTT. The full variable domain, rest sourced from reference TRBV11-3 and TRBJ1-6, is EAGVVQSPRYKIIEKKQPVAFWCNPISGHNTLYWYLQNLGQGPELLIRYENEEAVDDSQLPKDRFSAERLKGVDSTLKIQPAELGDSAVYLCASSPPGQGNSPLHFGNGTRLTVT.

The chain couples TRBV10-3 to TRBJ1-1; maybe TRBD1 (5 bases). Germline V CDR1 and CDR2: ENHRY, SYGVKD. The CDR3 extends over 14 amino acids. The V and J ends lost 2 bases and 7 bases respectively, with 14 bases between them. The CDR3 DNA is TGTGCCATCAGTGAGCCGAATGTGGGGCGTGAAGCTTTCTTT. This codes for CAISEPNVGREAFF.

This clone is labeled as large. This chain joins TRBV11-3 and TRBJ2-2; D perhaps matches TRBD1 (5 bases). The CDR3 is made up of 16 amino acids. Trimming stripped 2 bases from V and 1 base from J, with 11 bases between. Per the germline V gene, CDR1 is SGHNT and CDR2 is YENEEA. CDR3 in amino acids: CASSLLATVNTGELFF. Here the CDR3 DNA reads TGTGCCAGCAGCTTACTCGCGACAGTGAACACCGGGGAGCTGTTTTTT.

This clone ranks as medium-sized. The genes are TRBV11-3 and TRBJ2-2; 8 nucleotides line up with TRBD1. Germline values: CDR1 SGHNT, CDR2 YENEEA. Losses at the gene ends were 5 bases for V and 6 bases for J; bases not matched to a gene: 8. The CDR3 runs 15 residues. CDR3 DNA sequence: TGTGCCAGCAGCCTAACTTTGACAGGGGCCGGGGAGCTGTTTTTT. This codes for CASSLTLTGAGELFF.

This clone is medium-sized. CDR3 amino acids: CASSLTEALTYEQYF. The CDR3, as DNA: TGTGCCAGCAGTTTGACCGAGGCCCTAACCTACGAGCAGTACTTC. The V call is TRBV28, the J call TRBJ2-7; D is ambiguous. This CDR3 contains 15 residues. V shed 3 bases and J shed 2 bases, with 14 bases lying between them. Germline CDR1 is MDHEN and CDR2 is SYDVKM.

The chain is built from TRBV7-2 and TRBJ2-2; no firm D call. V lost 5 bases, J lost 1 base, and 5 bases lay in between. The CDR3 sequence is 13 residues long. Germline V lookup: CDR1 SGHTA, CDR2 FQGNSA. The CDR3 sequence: CASSPQNTGELFF. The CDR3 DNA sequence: TGTGCCAGCAGCCCACAGAACACCGGGGAGCTGTTTTTT.

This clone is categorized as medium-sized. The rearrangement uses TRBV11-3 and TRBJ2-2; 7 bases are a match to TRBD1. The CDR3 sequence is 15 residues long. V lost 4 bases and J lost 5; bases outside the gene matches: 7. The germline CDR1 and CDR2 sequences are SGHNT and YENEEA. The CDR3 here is CASSSSQGQTGELFF. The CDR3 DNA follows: TGTGCCAGCAGCTCTTCACAGGGGCAGACCGGGGAGCTGTTTTTT.

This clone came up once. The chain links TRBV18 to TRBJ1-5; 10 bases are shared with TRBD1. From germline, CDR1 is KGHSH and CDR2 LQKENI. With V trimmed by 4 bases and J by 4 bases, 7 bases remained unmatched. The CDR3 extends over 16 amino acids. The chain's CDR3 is CASSLGTGEANQPQHF. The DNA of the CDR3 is TGTGCCAGCTCACTGGGGACAGGGGAGGCAAATCAGCCCCAGCATTTT.

CDR3 sequence reads: CASSYGGGRNFQETQYF. The CDR3 region has the DNA TGTGCCAGCAGTTACGGGGGAGGGCGAAACTTCCAAGAGACCCAGTACTTC. The V and J genes are TRBV6-8 and TRBJ2-5; 7 bases map to TRBD2. From germline, CDR1 is MNHGY and CDR2 SAAAGT. The CDR3 consists of 17 residues. V was pared by 2 bases and J by 1 base, with 10 bases of the junction left unmatched.

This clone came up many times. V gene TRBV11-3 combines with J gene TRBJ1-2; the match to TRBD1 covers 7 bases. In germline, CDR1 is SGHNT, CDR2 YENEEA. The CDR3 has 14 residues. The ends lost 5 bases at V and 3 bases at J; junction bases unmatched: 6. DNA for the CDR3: TGTGCCAGCAGCCAAGCCGGGACAGACTATGGCTACACCTTC. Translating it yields CASSQAGTDYGYTF.

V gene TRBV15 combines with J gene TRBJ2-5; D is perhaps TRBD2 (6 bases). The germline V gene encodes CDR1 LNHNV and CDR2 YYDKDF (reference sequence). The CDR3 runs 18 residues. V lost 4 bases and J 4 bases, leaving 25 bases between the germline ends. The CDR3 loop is CATSIRRERLIPGETQYF. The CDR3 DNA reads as TGTGCCACCAGCATAAGGCGGGAAAGGCTGATCCCCGGAGAGACCCAGTACTTC.

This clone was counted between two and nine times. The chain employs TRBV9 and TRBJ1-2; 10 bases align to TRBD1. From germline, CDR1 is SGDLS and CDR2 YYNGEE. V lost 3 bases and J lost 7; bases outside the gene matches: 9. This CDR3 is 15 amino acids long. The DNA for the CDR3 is TGTGCCAGCAGCGGATATGGACAGGGGGAATTTGGCTACACCTTC. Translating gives CASSGYGQGEFGYTF.

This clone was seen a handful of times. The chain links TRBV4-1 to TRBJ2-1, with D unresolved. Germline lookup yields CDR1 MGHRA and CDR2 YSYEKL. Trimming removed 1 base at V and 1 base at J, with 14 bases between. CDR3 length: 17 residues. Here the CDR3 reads CASSQVSGMKSYNEQFF. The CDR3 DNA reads TGCGCCAGCAGCCAAGTATCTGGGATGAAGTCCTACAATGAGCAGTTCTTC.

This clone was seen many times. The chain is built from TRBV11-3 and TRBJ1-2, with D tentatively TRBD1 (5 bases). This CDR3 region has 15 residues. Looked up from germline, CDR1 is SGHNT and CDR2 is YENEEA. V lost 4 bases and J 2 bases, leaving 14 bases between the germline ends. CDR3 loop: CASSSSGTVNYGYTF. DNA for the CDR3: TGTGCCAGCAGCTCCAGTGGGACGGTAAACTATGGCTACACCTTC.

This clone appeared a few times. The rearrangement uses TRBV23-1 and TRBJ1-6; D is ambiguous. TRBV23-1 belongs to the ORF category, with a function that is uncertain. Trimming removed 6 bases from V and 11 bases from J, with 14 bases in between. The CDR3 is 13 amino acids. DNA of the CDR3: TGCGCCAGCAGCTTGGGCGGATTGGCACCCCTCCACTTT. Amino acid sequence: CASSLGGLAPLHF.

The CDR3 sequence: CASSFLAGVNTEAFF. DNA for the CDR3: TGCGCCAGCAGCTTCCTGGCAGGGGTGAACACTGAAGCTTTCTTT. The chain recombines TRBV5-1 with TRBJ1-1, with D tentatively TRBD1 (6 bases). The V gene lost 2 bases and the J gene lost 0 bases, with 11 bases spanning the gap. Germline V gives CDR1 SGHRS, CDR2 YFSETQ. The CDR3 extends over 15 amino acids. The full variable domain, with the rest looked up from reference TRBV5-1 and TRBJ1-1, is KAGVTQTPRYLIKTRGQQVTLSCSPISGHRSVSWYQQTPGQGLQFLFEYFSETQRNKGNFPGRFSGRQFSNSRSEMNVSTLELGDSALYLCASSFLAGVNTEAFFGQGTRLTVV.

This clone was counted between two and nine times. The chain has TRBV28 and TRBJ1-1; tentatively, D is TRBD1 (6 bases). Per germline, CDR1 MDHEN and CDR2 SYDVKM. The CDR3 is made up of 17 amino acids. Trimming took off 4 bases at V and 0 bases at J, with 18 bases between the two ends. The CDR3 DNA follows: TGTGCCAGCAGTTGGACAGAGTTAGTCCTCATGAACACTGAAGCTTTCTTT. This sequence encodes CASSWTELVLMNTEAFF.

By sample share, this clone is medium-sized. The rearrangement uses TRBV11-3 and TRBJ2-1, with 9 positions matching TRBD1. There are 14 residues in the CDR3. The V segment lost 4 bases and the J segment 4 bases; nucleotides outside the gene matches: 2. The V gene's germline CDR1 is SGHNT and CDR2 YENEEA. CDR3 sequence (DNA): TGTGCCAGCAGCTCGGGGACAGGGTACAATGAGCAGTTCTTC. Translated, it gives CASSSGTGYNEQFF.

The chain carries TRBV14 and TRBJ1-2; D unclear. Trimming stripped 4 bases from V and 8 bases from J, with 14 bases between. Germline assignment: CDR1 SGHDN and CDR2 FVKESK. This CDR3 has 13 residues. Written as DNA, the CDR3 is TGTGCCAGCAGCCGACTGCAGGCTGAGGGCTACACCTTC. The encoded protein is CASSRLQAEGYTF.